What follows is one T cell receptor (beta chain) and its context. No antigen is known for it. V was trimmed by 10 bases and J by 0 bases, leaving 13 bases between them. CDR1 is LNHDA and CDR2 is SQIVND in the germline V gene (reference sequence). This CDR3 region has 14 residues. The record originates from a study of T cell responses to AZD1222 COVID-19 vaccine. General study points: The study sampled repertoires only after the peak T cell response. Baseline serology detected seropositivity in only 5 or 6 AZD1222 recipients. As reported, nearly half of all spike-specific TCRs target variant regions that are unmutated.

Only in-frame clones appear in the TCRdb table, and some are missing; sequencing was by immunoSEQ multiplex PCR. The table includes 150,000 to 200,000 clones, around 90% detected once. The receptor was isolated from an adult in good health. The V and J genes are TRBV19 and TRBJ1-3; no definite D call. This specimen consisted of peripheral blood, obtained on day 0 of AZD1222 vaccination. The CDR3 bases are TGTGCCACTCAAAAGGAGCACTCTGGAAACACCATATATTTT. Its protein product is CATQKEHSGNTIYF.